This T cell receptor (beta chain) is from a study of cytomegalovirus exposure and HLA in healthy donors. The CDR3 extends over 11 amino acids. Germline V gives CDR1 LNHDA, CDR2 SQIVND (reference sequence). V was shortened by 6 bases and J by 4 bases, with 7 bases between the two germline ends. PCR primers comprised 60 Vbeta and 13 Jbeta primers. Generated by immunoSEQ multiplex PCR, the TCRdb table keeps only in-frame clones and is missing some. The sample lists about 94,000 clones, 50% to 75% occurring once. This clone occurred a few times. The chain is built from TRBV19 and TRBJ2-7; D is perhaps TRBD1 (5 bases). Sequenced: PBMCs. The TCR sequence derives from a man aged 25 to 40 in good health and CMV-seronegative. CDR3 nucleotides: TGTGCCAGTAGAGACAGTTACGAGCAGTACTTC. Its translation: CASRDSYEQYF.